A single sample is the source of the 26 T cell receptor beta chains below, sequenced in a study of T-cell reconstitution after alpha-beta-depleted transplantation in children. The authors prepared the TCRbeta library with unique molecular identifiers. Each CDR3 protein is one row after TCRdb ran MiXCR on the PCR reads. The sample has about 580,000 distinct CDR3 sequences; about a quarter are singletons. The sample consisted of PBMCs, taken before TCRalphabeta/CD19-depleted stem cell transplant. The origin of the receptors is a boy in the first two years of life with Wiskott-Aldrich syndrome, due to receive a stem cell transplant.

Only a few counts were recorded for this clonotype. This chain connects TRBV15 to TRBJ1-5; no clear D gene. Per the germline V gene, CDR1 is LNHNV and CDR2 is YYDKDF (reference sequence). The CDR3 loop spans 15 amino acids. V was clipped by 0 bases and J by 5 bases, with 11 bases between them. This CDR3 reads CATSRDRAGDQPQHF. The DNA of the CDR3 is TGTGCCACCAGCAGAGATAGGGCGGGCGATCAGCCCCAGCATTTT.

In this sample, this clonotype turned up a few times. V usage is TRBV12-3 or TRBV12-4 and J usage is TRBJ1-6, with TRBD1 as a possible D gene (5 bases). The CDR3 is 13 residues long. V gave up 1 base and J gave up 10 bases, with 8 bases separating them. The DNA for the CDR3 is TGTGCCAGCAGTTTAGACCCAGGGTCACCCCTCCACTTT. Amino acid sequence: CASSLDPGSPLHF.

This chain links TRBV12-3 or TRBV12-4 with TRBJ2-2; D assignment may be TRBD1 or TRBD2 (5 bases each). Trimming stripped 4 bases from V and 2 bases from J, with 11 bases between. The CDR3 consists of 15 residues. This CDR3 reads CASSSQGRNTGELFF. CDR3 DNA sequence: TGTGCCAGCAGTTCCCAGGGACGAAACACCGGGGAGCTGTTTTTT.

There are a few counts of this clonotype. DNA for the CDR3: TGTGCCAGCAGCTTGCTCAACTACGGAGTCAATGAGCAGTTCTTC. It translates to CASSLLNYGVNEQFF. The chain links TRBV5-6 to TRBJ2-1; D ambiguous. V was clipped by 1 base and J by 6 bases, with 14 bases between them. Germline V gene data show CDR1 as SGHDT and CDR2 as YYEEEE. This CDR3 spans 15 amino acids.

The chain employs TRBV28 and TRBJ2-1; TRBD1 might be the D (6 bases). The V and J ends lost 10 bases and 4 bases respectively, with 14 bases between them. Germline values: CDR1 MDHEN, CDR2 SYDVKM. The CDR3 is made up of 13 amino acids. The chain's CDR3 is CATKGGFYNEQFF. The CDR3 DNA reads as TGTGCCACCAAAGGGGGATTTTACAATGAGCAGTTCTTC.

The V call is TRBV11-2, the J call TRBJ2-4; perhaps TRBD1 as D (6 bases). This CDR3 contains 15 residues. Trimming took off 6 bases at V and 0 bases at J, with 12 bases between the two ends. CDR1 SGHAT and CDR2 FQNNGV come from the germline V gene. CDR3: CASSSGTIAKNIQYF. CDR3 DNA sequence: TGTGCCAGCAGTTCCGGGACAATAGCCAAAAACATTCAGTACTTC.

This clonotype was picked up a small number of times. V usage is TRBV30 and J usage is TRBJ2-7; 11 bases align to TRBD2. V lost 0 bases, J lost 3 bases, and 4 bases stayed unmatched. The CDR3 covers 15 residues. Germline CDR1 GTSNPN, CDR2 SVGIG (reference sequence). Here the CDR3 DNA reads TGTGCCTGGAGTGTAACTAGCGGGAGTATCTACGAGCAGTACTTC. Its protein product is CAWSVTSGSIYEQYF.

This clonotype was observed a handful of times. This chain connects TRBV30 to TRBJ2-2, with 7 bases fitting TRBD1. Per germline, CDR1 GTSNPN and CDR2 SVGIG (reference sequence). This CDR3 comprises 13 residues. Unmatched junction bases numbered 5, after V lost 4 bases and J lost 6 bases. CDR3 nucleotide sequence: TGTGCCTGGACCGTAAGGGGGCCCGGGGAGCTGTTTTTT. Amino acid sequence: CAWTVRGPGELFF.

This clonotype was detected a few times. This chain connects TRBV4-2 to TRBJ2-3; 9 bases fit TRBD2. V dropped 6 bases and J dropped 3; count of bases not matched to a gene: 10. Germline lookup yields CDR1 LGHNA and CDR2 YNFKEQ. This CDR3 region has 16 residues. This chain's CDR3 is CASSPNSGSETDTQYF. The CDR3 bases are TGTGCCAGCAGTCCCAATAGCGGGAGCGAGACAGATACGCAGTATTTT.

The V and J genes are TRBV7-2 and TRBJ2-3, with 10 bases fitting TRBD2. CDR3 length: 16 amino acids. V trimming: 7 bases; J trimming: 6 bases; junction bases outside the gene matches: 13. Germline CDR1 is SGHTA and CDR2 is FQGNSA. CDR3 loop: CASTRGGSGRSDTQYF. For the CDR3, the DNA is TGTGCCAGCACCCGCGGGGGTAGCGGGAGGTCGGATACGCAGTATTTT.

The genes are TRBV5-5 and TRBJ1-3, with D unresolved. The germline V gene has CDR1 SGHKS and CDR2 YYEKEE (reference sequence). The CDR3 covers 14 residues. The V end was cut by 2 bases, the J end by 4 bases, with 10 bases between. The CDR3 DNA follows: TGTGCCAGCAGCTTACAGAGCCGGGGAAACACCATATATTTT. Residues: CASSLQSRGNTIYF.

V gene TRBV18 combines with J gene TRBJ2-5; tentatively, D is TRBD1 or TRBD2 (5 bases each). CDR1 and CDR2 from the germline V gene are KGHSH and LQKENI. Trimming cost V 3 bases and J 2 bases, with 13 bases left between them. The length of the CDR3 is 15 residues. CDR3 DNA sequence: TGTGCCAGCTCACCTCCGGGACGCAGTCAAGAGACCCAGTACTTC. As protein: CASSPPGRSQETQYF. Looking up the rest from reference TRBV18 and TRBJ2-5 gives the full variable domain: NAGVMQNPRHLVRRRGQEARLRCSPMKGHSHVYWYRQLPEEGLKFMVYLQKENIIDESGMPKERFSAEFPKEGPSILRIQQVVRGDSAAYFCASSPPGRSQETQYFGPGTRLLVL.

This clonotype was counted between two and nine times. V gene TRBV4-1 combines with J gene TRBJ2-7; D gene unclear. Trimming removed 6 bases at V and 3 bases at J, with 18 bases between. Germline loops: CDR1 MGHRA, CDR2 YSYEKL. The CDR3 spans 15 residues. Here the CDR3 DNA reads TGCGCCAGCAGTCTCGTCGGGCGGAGATACTACGAGCAGTACTTC. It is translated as CASSLVGRRYYEQYF.

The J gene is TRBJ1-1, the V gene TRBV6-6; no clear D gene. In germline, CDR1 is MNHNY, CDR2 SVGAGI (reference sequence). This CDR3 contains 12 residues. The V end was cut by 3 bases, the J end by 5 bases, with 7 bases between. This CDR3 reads CASSYYGTEAFF. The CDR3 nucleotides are TGTGCCAGCAGTTATTACGGGACTGAAGCTTTCTTT.

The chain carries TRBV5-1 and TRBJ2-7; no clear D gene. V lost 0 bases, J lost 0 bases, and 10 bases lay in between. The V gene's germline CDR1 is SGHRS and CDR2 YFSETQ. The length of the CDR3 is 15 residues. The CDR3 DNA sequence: TGCGCCAGCAGCTTGGGCAGGCCAAGCTCCTACGAGCAGTACTTC. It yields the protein CASSLGRPSSYEQYF.

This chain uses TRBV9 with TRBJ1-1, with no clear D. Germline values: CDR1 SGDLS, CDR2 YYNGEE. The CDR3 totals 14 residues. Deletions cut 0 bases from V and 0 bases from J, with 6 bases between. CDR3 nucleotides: TGTGCCAGCAGCGTAGTCCAAGTGAACACTGAAGCTTTCTTT. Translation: CASSVVQVNTEAFF.

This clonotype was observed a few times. The CDR3 region is CSATGLTYEQYF. CDR3 bases: TGCAGTGCCACAGGATTGACCTACGAGCAGTACTTC. The chain has TRBV20-1 and TRBJ2-7, with D possibly matching TRBD1 (5 bases). The CDR3 runs 12 residues. CDR1 is DFQATT and CDR2 is SNEGSKA in the germline V gene (reference sequence). V was cut by 6 bases and J by 2 bases, with 11 bases left in between.

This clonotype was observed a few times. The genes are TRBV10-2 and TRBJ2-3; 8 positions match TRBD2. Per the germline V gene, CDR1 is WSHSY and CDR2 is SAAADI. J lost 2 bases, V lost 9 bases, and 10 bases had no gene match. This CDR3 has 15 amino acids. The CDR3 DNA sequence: TGCGCCAGTACCAGAGCGGGGGCCCTCACAGATACGCAGTATTTT. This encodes CASTRAGALTDTQYF.

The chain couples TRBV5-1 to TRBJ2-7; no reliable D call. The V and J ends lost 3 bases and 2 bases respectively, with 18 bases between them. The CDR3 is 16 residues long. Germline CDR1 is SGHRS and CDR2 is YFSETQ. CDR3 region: CASSSGLSIMAYEQYF. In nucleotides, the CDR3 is TGCGCCAGCAGCTCGGGTTTATCGATCATGGCCTACGAGCAGTACTTC.

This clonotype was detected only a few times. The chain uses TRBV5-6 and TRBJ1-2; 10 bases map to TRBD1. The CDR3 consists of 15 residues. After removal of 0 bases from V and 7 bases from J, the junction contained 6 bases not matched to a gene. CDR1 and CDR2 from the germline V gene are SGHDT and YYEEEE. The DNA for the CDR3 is TGTGCCAGCAGCTTGGCACCGGGACAGGGGTTTGGCTACACCTTC. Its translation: CASSLAPGQGFGYTF.

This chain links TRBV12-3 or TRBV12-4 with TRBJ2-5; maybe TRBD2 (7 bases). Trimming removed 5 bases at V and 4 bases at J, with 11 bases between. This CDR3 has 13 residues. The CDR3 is CASSTRGGETQYF. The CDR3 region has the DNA TGTGCCAGCAGTACTAGGGGGGGAGAGACCCAGTACTTC.

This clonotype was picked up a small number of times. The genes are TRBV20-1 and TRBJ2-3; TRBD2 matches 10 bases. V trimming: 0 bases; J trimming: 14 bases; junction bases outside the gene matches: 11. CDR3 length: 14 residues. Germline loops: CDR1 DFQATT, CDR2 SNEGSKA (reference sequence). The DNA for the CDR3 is TGCAGTGCTAGAGATACTAGCGGGACCCAGGATTGGTATTTT. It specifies CSARDTSGTQDWYF.

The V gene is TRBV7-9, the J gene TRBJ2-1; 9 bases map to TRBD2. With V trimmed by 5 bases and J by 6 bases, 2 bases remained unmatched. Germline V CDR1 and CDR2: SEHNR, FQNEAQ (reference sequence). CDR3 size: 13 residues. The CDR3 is CASSILAGNEQFF. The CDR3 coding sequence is TGTGCCAGCAGCATACTAGCGGGCAATGAGCAGTTCTTC.

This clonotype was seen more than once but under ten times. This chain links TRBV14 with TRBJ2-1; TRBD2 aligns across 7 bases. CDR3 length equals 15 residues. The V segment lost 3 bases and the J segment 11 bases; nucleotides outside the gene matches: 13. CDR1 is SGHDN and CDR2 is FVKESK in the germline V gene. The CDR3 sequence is CASSHSRDYSLKQFF. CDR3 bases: TGTGCCAGCAGCCACAGCCGGGACTATTCCCTAAAGCAGTTCTTC.

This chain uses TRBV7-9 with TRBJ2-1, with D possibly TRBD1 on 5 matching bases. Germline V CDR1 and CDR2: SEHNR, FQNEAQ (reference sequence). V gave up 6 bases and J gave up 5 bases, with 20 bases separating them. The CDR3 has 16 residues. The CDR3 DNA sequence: TGTGCCAGCAGTCCAAGGGGCAGTTCACCAAACAATGAGCAGTTCTTC. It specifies CASSPRGSSPNNEQFF. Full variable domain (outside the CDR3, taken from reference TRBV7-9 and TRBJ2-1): DTGVSQNPRHKITKRGQNVTFRCDPISEHNRLYWYRQTLGQGPEFLTYFQNEAQLEKSRLLSDRFSAERPKGSFSTLEIQRTEQGDSAMYLCASSPRGSSPNNEQFFGPGTRLTVL.

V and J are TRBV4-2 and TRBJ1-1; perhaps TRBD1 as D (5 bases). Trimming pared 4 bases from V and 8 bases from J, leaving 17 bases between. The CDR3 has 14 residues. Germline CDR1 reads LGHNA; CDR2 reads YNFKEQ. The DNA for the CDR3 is TGTGCCAGCAGCCCCCCCGGCGCAGGGTACGAAGCTTTCTTT. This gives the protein CASSPPGAGYEAFF.